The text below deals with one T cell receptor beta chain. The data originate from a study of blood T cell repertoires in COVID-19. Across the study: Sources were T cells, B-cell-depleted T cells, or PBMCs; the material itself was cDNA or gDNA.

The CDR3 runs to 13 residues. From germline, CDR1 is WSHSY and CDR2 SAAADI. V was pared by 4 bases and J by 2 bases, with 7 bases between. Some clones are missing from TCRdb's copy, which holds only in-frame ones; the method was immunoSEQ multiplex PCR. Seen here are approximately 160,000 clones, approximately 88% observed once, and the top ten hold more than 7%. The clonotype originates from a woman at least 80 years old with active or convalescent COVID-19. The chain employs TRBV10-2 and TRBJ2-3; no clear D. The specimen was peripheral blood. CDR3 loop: CASSVTTTDTQYF. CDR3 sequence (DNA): TGCGCCAGCAGTGTTACTACCACAGATACGCAGTATTTT.